This T cell receptor beta chain comes out of a study of T cells in Graves' hyperthyroidism and ophthalmopathy. The overall study: Before any treatment, at initial diagnosis, peripheral blood was collected.

Disease lasting under 3 months, a NOSPECS grade of at least 4, and a Clinical Activity Score of at least 3 were features of the ophthalmopathy patients. The CDR3 has 15 residues. The V gene's germline CDR1 is LGHNA and CDR2 YSLEER. Between the trimmed V and J ends, which lost 0 bases and 4 bases, there was a span of 13 bases. The TCR beta CDR3 regions underwent amplification using RNA transcripts as the source. First-round RT-PCR targeting the TCR CDR3 was performed with the HTBI primer set. TCRdb reanalysed the multiplex PCR reads using MiXCR and keeps one entry per CDR3 protein. The sample shows about 640,000 distinct CDR3 sequences, roughly 15% of them seen only once. This clonotype was counted at least ten times.

The origin of this receptor is a woman aged 50 to 60 with Graves' ophthalmopathy. V gene TRBV4-3 combines with J gene TRBJ2-7; D is possibly TRBD2 (6 bases). Sequenced material: blood. CDR3 amino acids: CASSQDWASAYEQYF. CDR3 DNA sequence: TGCGCCAGCAGCCAAGATTGGGCTAGCGCGTACGAGCAGTACTTC.